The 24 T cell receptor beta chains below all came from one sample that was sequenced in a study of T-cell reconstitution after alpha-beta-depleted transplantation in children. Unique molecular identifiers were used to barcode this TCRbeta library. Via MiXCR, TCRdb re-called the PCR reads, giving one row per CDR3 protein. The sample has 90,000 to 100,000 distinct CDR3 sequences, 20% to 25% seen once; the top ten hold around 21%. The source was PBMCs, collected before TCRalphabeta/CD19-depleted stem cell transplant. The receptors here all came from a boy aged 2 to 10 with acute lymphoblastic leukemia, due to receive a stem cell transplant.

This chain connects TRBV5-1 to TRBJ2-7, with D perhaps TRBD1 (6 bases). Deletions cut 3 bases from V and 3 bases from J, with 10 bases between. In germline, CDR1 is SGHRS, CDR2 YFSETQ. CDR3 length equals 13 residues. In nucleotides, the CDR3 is TGCGCCAGCAGCTCGACAGGTTTCTACGAGCAGTACTTC. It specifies CASSSTGFYEQYF.

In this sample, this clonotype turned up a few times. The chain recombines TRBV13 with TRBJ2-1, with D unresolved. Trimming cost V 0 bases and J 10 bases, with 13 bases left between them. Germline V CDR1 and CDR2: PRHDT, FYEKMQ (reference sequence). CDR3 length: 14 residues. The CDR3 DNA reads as TGTGCCAGCAGCTTAGGCCCCGGGCGGAGCGAGCAGTTCTTC. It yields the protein CASSLGPGRSEQFF.

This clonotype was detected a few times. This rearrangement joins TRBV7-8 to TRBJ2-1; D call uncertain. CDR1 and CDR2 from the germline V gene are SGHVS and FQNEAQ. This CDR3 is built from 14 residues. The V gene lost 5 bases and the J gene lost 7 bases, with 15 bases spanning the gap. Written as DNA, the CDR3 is TGTGCCAGCAGCCCAATCCGGGTACAGAATGAGCAGTTCTTC. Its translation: CASSPIRVQNEQFF.

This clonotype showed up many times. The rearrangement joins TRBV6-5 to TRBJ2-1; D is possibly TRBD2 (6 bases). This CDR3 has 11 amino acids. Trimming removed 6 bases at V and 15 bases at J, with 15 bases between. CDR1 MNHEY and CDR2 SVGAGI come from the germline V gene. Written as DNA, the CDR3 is TGTGCCAGCAGATTCGGAGGGCCCCGGTTCTTC. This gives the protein CASRFGGPRFF.

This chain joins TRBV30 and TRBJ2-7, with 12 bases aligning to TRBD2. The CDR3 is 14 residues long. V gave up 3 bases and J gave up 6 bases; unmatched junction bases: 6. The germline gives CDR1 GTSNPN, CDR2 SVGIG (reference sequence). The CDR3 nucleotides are TGTGCCTGGAGCGCCGGGACTAGCGGGTCCGAGCAGTACTTC. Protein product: CAWSAGTSGSEQYF.

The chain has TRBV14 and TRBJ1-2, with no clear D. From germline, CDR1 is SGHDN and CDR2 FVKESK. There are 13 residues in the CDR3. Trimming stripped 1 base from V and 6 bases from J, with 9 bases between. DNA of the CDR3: TGTGCCAGCAGCCAAGTTGGCGCAAATGGCTACACCTTC. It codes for CASSQVGANGYTF.

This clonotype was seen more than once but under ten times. CDR3 DNA sequence: TGTGCCAGCAGTTACCGGGACTTCTACGAGCAGTACTTC. It encodes CASSYRDFYEQYF. The chain couples TRBV6-2 or TRBV6-3 to TRBJ2-7; TRBD2 might be the D (6 bases). The CDR3 sequence is 13 residues long. The germline V gene has CDR1 MNHEY and CDR2 SVGEGT. Trimming took off 2 bases at V and 3 bases at J, with 8 bases between the two ends.

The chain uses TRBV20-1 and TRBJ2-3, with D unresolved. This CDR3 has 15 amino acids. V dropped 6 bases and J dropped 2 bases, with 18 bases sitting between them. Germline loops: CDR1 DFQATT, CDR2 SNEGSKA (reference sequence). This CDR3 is CSAYHWSRHTDTQYF. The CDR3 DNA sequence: TGCAGTGCCTACCACTGGAGTAGGCACACAGATACGCAGTATTTT.

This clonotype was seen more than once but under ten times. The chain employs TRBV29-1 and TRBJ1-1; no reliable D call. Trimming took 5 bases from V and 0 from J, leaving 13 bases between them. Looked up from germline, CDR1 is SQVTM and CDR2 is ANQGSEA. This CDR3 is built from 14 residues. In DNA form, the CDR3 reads TGCAGCGTTAAATCAGGTACCTTGAACACTGAAGCTTTCTTT. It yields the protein CSVKSGTLNTEAFF. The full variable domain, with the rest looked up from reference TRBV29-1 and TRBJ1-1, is SAVISQKPSRDICQRGTSLTIQCQVDSQVTMMFWYRQQPGQSLTLIATANQGSEATYESGFVIDKFPISRPNLTFSTLTVSNMSPEDSSIYLCSVKSGTLNTEAFFGQGTRLTVV.

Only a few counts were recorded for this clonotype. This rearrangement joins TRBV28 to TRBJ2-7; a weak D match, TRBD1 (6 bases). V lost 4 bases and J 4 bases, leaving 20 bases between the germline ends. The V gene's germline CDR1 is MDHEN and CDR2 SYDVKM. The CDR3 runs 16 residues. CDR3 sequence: CASSYPQGQGGYEQYF. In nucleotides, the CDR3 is TGTGCCAGCAGTTATCCCCAGGGGCAGGGTGGGTACGAGCAGTACTTC.

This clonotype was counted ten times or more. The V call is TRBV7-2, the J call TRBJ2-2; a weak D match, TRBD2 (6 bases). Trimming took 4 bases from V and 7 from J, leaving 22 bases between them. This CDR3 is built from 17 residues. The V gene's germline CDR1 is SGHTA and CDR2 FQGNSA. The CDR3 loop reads CASSSPWARRGVGELFF. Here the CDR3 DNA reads TGTGCCAGCAGCTCTCCCTGGGCGCGGAGGGGCGTCGGGGAGCTGTTTTTT.

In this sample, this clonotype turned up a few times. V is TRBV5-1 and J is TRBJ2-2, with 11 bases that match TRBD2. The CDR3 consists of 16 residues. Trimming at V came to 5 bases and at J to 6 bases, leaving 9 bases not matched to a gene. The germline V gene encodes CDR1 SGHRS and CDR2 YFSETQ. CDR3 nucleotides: TGCGCCAGCAGAGTCGGGACTAGCGGAGGGGCCGGGGAGCTGTTTTTT. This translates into CASRVGTSGGAGELFF.

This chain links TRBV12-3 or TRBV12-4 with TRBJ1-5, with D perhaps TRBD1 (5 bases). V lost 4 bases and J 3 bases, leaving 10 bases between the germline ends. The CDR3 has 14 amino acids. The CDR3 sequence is CASSSQTDNQPQHF. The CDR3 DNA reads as TGTGCCAGCAGTTCTCAGACAGACAATCAGCCCCAGCATTTT.

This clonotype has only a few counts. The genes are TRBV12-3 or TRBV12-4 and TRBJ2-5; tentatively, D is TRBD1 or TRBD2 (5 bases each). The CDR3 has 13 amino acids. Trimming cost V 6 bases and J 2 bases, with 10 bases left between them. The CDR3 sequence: CASSTWGQETQYF. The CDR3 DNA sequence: TGTGCCAGCAGCACGTGGGGGCAAGAGACCCAGTACTTC.

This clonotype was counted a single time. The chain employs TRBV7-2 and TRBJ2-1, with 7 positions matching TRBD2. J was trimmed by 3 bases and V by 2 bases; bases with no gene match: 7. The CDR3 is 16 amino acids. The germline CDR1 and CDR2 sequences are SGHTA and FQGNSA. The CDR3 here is CASSLSGGRRYNEQFF. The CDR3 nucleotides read TGTGCCAGCAGCTTATCCGGCGGGAGACGCTACAATGAGCAGTTCTTC.

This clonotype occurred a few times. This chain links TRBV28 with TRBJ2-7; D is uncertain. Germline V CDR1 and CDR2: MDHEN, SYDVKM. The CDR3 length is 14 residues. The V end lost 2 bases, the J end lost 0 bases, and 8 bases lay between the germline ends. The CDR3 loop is CASSLDQPSYEQYF. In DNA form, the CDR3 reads TGTGCCAGCAGTTTAGACCAGCCCTCCTACGAGCAGTACTTC.

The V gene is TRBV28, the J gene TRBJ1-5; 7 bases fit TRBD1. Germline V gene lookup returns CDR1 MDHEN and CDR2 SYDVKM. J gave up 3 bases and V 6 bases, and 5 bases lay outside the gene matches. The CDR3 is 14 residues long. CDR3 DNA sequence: TGTGCCAGCAGGAACAGGGGTGACAATCAGCCCCAGCATTTT. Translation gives CASRNRGDNQPQHF.

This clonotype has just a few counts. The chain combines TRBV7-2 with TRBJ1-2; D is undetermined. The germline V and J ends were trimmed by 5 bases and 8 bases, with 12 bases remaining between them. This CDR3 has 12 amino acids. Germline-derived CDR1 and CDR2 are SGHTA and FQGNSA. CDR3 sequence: CASSPFGSGYTF. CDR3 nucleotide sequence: TGTGCCAGCAGCCCCTTTGGGTCCGGCTACACCTTC.

This CDR3 reads CASSQPGLAGYNEQFF. The CDR3 coding sequence is TGTGCCAGCAGCCAACCTGGACTAGCGGGATACAATGAGCAGTTCTTC. The chain has TRBV3-1 and TRBJ2-1, with 12 bases identical to TRBD2. CDR1 and CDR2 (germline): LGHDT, YNNKEL (reference sequence). The CDR3 length is 16 residues. V was clipped by 2 bases and J by 4 bases; unmatched bases: 3.

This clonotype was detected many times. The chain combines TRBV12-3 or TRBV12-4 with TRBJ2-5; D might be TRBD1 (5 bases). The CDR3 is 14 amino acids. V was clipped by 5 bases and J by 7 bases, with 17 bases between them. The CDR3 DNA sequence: TGTGCCAGCAGTCCCAGTGCAGGGTCAGGGACCCAGTACTTC. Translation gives CASSPSAGSGTQYF.

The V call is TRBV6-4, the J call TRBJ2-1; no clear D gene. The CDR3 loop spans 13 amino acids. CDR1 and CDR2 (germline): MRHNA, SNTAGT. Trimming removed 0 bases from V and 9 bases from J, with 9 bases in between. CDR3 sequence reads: CASSDSRVSEQFF. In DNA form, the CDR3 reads TGTGCCAGCAGTGACTCTCGTGTCAGTGAGCAGTTCTTC.

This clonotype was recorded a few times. Written as DNA, the CDR3 is TGTGCCAGCAGCCCCCGCCGACTAGCGGAACAGCAGTTCTTC. Protein sequence: CASSPRRLAEQQFF. The gene calls are TRBV7-2 and TRBJ2-1; 9 positions agree with TRBD2. Germline V gives CDR1 SGHTA, CDR2 FQGNSA. V lost 5 bases to trimming and J lost 11 bases; unmatched junction nucleotides: 10. The CDR3 totals 14 residues. Combining the CDR3 with reference TRBV7-2 and TRBJ2-1 gives the whole variable domain GAGVSQSPSNKVTEKGKDVELRCDPISGHTALYWYRQSLGQGLEFLIYFQGNSAPDKSGLPSDRFSAERTGGSVSTLTIQRTQQEDSAVYLCASSPRRLAEQQFFGPGTRLTVL.

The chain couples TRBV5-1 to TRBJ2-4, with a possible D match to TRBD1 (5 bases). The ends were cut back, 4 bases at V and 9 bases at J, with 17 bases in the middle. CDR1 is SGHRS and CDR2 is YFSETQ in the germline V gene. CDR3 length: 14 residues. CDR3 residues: CASSPQTVQGIQYF. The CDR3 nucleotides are TGCGCCAGCAGCCCCCAGACAGTCCAGGGCATTCAGTACTTC.

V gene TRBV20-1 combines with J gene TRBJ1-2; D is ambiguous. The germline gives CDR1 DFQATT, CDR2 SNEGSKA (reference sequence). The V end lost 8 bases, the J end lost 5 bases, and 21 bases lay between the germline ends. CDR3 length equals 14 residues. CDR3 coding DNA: TGCAGTCCCCTTCCGGGCCGAGCGCGGTATGGCTACACCTTC. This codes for CSPLPGRARYGYTF.